The entry that follows covers one T cell receptor (beta chain) sequence. The entry originates in a study of blood T cell repertoires in COVID-19. Study-level information: Sites in the United States, Italy and Spain provided acute and convalescent COVID-19 samples. PBMCs, B-cell-depleted T cells, or T cells were the source of the cDNA or gDNA that made up the material.

In Seattle, patients joined the study during active infection and were tracked longitudinally. Original processing notes: By means of reference gene primer amplification, nucleated cell counts were estimated. The data were produced by immunoSEQ multiplex PCR, yet TCRdb's version contains in-frame clones alone and is incomplete. V, J and clone size reflect that table, while D and trimming were determined from the DNA. The repertoire holds fewer than 350,000 clones, with around 88% as singletons. The V gene end was trimmed by 8 bases and the J gene end by 2 bases; junction bases not matched to a gene: 5. This CDR3 is 12 amino acids long. The V gene's germline CDR1 is GTSNPN and CDR2 SVGIG (reference sequence).

V gene TRBV30 combines with J gene TRBJ2-7, with 8 bases fitting TRBD2. Sequenced material: peripheral blood. This receptor was taken from a woman in her sixties or seventies with COVID-19, enrolled during active disease. The CDR3 spells CAGTGGAYEQYF. The CDR3 DNA sequence: TGTGCCGGGACGGGGGGGGCCTACGAGCAGTACTTC.